What follows are 3 T cell receptor beta chains derived from one specimen sequenced in a study of prognosis after radiotherapy for stage I lung cancer. Multiplex PCR in two rounds served to amplify TCR beta CDR3 from genomic DNA. The use of primers specific to each TRBV and TRBJ gene characterized first-round PCR. TCRdb re-analysed the multiplex PCR reads in MiXCR, keeping a single row per CDR3 protein. The sample carries approximately 35,000 distinct CDR3 sequences, about 34% recorded once. Here the sequenced sample was PBMCs, taken before or after stereotactic body radiation therapy (not recorded which). The receptors originated from a donor aged 50 or older with non-small cell lung cancer.

The table lists this clonotype with many counts. The chain carries TRBV11-3 and TRBJ2-2, with a weak D call TRBD2 (5 bases). The CDR3 loop spans 16 amino acids. V lost 4 bases, J lost 5 bases, and 17 bases lay in between. CDR1 and CDR2 (germline): SGHNT, YENEEA. The chain's CDR3 is CASSSTLGSLTGELFF. Here the CDR3 DNA reads TGTGCCAGCAGCTCAACCCTTGGGAGTTTGACCGGGGAGCTGTTTTTT.

Points on this clonotype: This may stem from a read error, because a much larger clone lies one nucleotide away. The chain couples TRBV10-3 to TRBJ2-1; 9 nucleotides line up with TRBD1. The germline CDR1 and CDR2 sequences are ENHRY and SYGVKD. The trim removed 5 bases at V and 10 bases at J, leaving 6 bases unmatched. The CDR3 runs 13 residues. CDR3 bases: TGTGCCATCAGTTACAGGGGGCAGTCCGAGCAGTTCTTC. This sequence encodes CAISYRGQSEQFF.

Comments on this clonotype: Since a much larger clone is just one base distant, this may be a read error. The gene calls are TRBV3-1 and TRBJ2-1; no clear D gene. CDR1 is LGHDT and CDR2 is YNNKEL in the germline V gene (reference sequence). Between the trimmed V and J ends, which lost 1 base and 9 bases, there was a span of 13 bases. The CDR3 is made up of 14 amino acids. The CDR3 DNA reads TGTGCCAGCAGCCAAGGTTTTCAATTAGGTGAGCAGTTCTTC. As protein: CASSQGFQLGEQFF.